This entry lists 22 T cell receptor beta chains sequenced from one sample in a study of tissue T cells after allogeneic stem cell transplantation. Here immunoSEQ multiplex PCR was the method, and the copy in TCRdb shows in-frame clones only, minus some. Of 7,000 to 9,500 clones listed, 36% are singletons. The time point here: mouse harvest day 14 after allogeneic transplant. Mouse grafts combined 10^7 T-cell-depleted bone marrow cells with 10^6 splenic CD5+ T cells. Sequencing used skin. These receptors originate from a female BALB/c mouse given C57BL/6 T cells with graft-versus-host disease after an allogeneic hematopoietic cell transplant.

This clone appeared a few times. The gene names here belong to mouse. The chain's CDR3 is CASSLATGGAAEQFF. CDR3 DNA, as far as it was read: TGTGCCAGCAGCTTAGCGACTGGGGGGGCGGCTGAGCAGTTC. The chain couples TRBV3 to TRBJ2-1; TRBD2 aligns across 12 bases. The read ends 1 residue shy of where the CDR3 ends; the end is completed using the germline J gene. CDR1 SNHLY and CDR2 FYNGKV come from the germline V gene (reference sequence). The CDR3 runs 15 residues. The V segment lost 0 bases and the J segment 7 bases; nucleotides outside the gene matches: 1.

This clone was counted a few times. Gene names are mouse gene names. The read ends 1 residue early relative to the CDR3; the germline J gene fills the gap. Other nucleotide sequences from this sample produce the same CDR3. This rearrangement joins TRBV26 to TRBJ1-4; TRBD1 agrees at 9 bases. Losses at the gene ends were 4 bases for V and 4 bases for J; bases not matched to a gene: 1. The CDR3 sequence is 14 residues long. CDR1 is KGHPV, CDR2 FQNQEV, per germline (reference sequence). CDR3 region: CASSRGQGNERLFF. CDR3 DNA (partial): TGTGCCAGCAGTCGGGGACAGGGCAACGAAAGATTATTT.

About this clone itself: It may be a read error: a sequence one base away is much more abundant. The gene symbols are mouse symbols. Read sequence stops 1 residue before the CDR3 end, and the germline J gene provides the missing end. At the DNA level, this CDR3 is encoded by other sequences in the same sample as well. The chain joins TRBV26 to TRBJ1-4, with a tentative D call TRBD1 (6 bases). CDR1 is KGHPV and CDR2 is FQNQEV in the germline V gene (reference sequence). Trimming cost V 4 bases and J 5 bases, with 8 bases left between them. The CDR3 covers 13 residues. The CDR3 loop reads CASSPTGNERLFF. The DNA read from the CDR3 is TGTGCCAGCAGTCCCACAGGGAACGAAAGATTATTT.

This clone was detected a few times. These gene names are mouse names. Read sequence stops 1 residue before the CDR3 end, and the germline J gene provides the missing end. Other DNA sequences in this sample translate to the same CDR3. The V call is TRBV26, the J call TRBJ1-1; D is unclear. Germline V gene sequence: CDR1 KGHPV, CDR2 FQNQEV (reference sequence). V lost 0 bases and J 0 bases, leaving 5 bases between the germline ends. The CDR3 totals 14 residues. CDR3 region: CASSLSTANTEVFF. The sequenced part of the CDR3 DNA is TGTGCCAGCAGTCTGTCTACAGCAAACACAGAAGTCTTC.

Note on this clone: Mouse names are used for the genes. The CDR3 extends 1 residue past the end of the read, so its final part is completed from the germline J gene. V and J are TRBV3 and TRBJ2-3; 9 bases are a match to TRBD2. The CDR3 extends over 17 amino acids. Germline V gene sequence: CDR1 SNHLY, CDR2 FYNGKV (reference sequence). Trimming at V came to 5 bases and at J to 0 bases, leaving 9 bases not matched to a gene. The CDR3 loop is CASSANWGAYSAETLYF. The sequenced CDR3 bases are TGTGCCAGCAGCGCCAACTGGGGGGCGTATAGTGCAGAAACGCTGTAT.

By frequency in the sample, this clone is large (0.1 to 1%). The gene symbols are mouse symbols. The read stops 1 residue short of the end of the CDR3; the missing end is completed from the germline J gene. The chain employs TRBV23 and TRBJ2-7; TRBD2 is the table's D call and was not checked against the DNA. CDR3 length: 14 residues. Germline V gives CDR1 KGHTA, CDR2 FQNQQP. Here the CDR3 reads CSSSQSTGGYEQYF. The sequenced part of the CDR3 DNA is TGCTCCAGCAGTCAATCAACTGGGGGGTATGAACAGTAC.

In regard to this clone: Genes here carry mouse names. Coverage ceases 1 residue before the CDR3 finishes, and the germline J gene fills in the end. V usage is TRBV23 and J usage is TRBJ1-1. Germline CDR1 is KGHTA and CDR2 is FQNQQP. The CDR3 totals 12 residues. CDR3: CSSSQSGTEVFF. The sequenced part of the CDR3 DNA is TGCTCCAGCAGTCAATCGGGCACAGAAGTCTTC.

About this clone: Gene names are the mouse ones. The CDR3 goes on 1 residue after the read ends, and that part is filled in from the germline J gene. The sample holds other DNA sequences that translate to the same CDR3. This rearrangement joins TRBV26 to TRBJ2-7; no clear D gene. Germline CDR1 is KGHPV and CDR2 is FQNQEV (reference sequence). CDR3 length: 12 amino acids. V gave up 0 bases and J gave up 5 bases, with 5 bases separating them. The CDR3 DNA, read in part, is TGTGCCAGCAGTCTGTCCGGGGATGAACAGTAC. Translation: CASSLSGDEQY. The complete CDR3 reads CASSLSGDEQYF. Full variable domain (missing parts from reference TRBV26 and TRBJ2-7): NSKVIQTPRYLVKGQGQKAKMRCIPEKGHPVVFWYQQNKNNEFKFLINFQNQEVLQQIDMTEKRFSAECPSNSPCSLEIQSSEAGDSALYLCASSLSGDEQYFGPGTRLTVL.

Of note for this clone: The gene names given are mouse names. The read halts 1 residue ahead of the CDR3 end, with the missing end drawn from the germline J gene. This chain uses TRBV26 with TRBJ1-6; 10 bases match TRBD1. TRBJ1-6 qualifies as an ORF whose function is uncertain. The CDR3 length is 14 residues. V gave up 3 bases and J gave up 10 bases; unmatched junction bases: 3. Germline-derived CDR1 and CDR2 are KGHPV and FQNQEV (reference sequence). Partial CDR3 DNA: TGTGCCAGCAGTCTCGGACAGGGGGGGTCGCCCCTCTAC. This encodes CASSLGQGGSPLY. The full CDR3 protein reads CASSLGQGGSPLYF.

To note about this clone: Each gene name is a mouse one. The read halts 1 residue ahead of the CDR3 end, with the missing end drawn from the germline J gene. This rearrangement joins TRBV26 to TRBJ2-1; D uncertain. From germline, CDR1 is KGHPV and CDR2 FQNQEV (reference sequence). V lost 3 bases, J lost 3 bases, and 6 bases lay in between. CDR3 length equals 13 residues. This CDR3 is CASSLRPYAEQFF. The part of the CDR3 DNA that was read is TGTGCCAGCAGTCTCCGGCCCTATGCTGAGCAGTTC. The full variable domain, its missing parts supplied by reference TRBV26 and TRBJ2-1, is NSKVIQTPRYLVKGQGQKAKMRCIPEKGHPVVFWYQQNKNNEFKFLINFQNQEVLQQIDMTEKRFSAECPSNSPCSLEIQSSEAGDSALYLCASSLRPYAEQFFGPGTRLTVL.

As to this clone: Here the gene names and germline are mouse. The DNA ends 1 residue before the CDR3 does, and the rest of the CDR3 is filled in from the germline J gene. The chain couples TRBV3 to TRBJ2-2, with D uncertain. Germline V gives CDR1 SNHLY, CDR2 FYNGKV (reference sequence). V was clipped by 2 bases and J by 0 bases, with 10 bases between them. The CDR3 has 16 residues. CDR3 region: CASSLLGNANTGQLYF. Incomplete CDR3 DNA: TGTGCCAGCAGCTTATTGGGCAATGCAAACACCGGGCAGCTCTAC.

The sample holds a few counts of this clone. Each gene name is a mouse one. The CDR3 is cut off 1 residue early in the read; its end comes from the germline J gene. The J gene is TRBJ2-3, the V gene TRBV26; D is perhaps TRBD1 or TRBD2 (5 bases each). V lost 1 base and J lost 0, with 5 bases in between. This CDR3 contains 14 residues. Germline V gene sequence: CDR1 KGHPV, CDR2 FQNQEV (reference sequence). CDR3 sequence: CASSLWDSAETLYF. The part of the CDR3 DNA that was read is TGTGCCAGCAGTCTGTGGGACAGTGCAGAAACGCTGTAT.

A remark on this clone: Mouse names are used for the genes. From the germline J gene comes the end of the CDR3, since the read stops 1 residue before it. J is TRBJ1-1 and V is TRBV3; D may be TRBD1 (6 bases). The CDR3 totals 14 residues. Per the germline V gene, CDR1 is SNHLY and CDR2 is FYNGKV (reference sequence). Deletions cut 1 base from V and 3 bases from J, with 9 bases between. CDR3 DNA (partial): TGTGCCAGCAGCTTAGAGGGGGGGGACACAGAAGTCTTC. Protein product: CASSLEGGDTEVF. The whole CDR3 reads CASSLEGGDTEVFF.

Worth noting for this clone: Genes and germline are mouse. The read terminates 1 residue ahead of where the CDR3 ends, so the germline J gene completes it. The chain combines TRBV12-1 with TRBJ2-5; 7 positions agree with TRBD2. Germline lookup yields CDR1 SGHSN and CDR2 HYEKVE. The CDR3 has 14 residues. The J segment lost 5 bases and the V segment lost 0 bases, leaving 4 bases of the junction unmatched. CDR3 sequence reads: CASSLALGIDTQYF. The sequenced part of the CDR3 DNA is TGTGCCAGCTCTCTCGCACTGGGGATAGACACCCAGTAC.

Concerning this clone itself: The germline and genes are mouse ones. The read stops 1 residue short of the end of the CDR3; the missing end is completed from the germline J gene. This chain joins TRBV23 and TRBJ2-5; the D segment call TRBD1 is taken from the table without a DNA check. Germline assignment: CDR1 KGHTA and CDR2 FQNQQP. The CDR3 runs 15 residues. CDR3 DNA (partial): TGCTCCAGCAGTCAATTGGCAGGGGGAAAAGACACCCAGTAC. It specifies CSSSQLAGGKDTQY. The full CDR3 is CSSSQLAGGKDTQYF.

This clone is labeled as medium-sized. The listed genes are named as in mouse. The observed sequence ends 1 residue before the CDR3 terminus, with the missing tail filled in from the germline J gene. The rearrangement uses TRBV26 and TRBJ2-5; TRBD1 or TRBD2 may be the D gene (5 bases each). In germline, CDR1 is KGHPV, CDR2 FQNQEV (reference sequence). Trimming cost V 6 bases and J 5 bases, with 15 bases left between them. The CDR3 runs 14 residues. Here the CDR3 reads CASSPGGARDTQYF. The DNA read from the CDR3 is TGTGCCAGCAGCCCCGGCGGGGCGAGAGACACCCAGTAC.

Note on this clone: Mouse gene names and germline throughout. The read ends 1 residue before the CDR3 terminus; that terminus is restored from the germline J gene. The chain joins TRBV23 to TRBJ2-5; the D call of TRBD1 is as the table states it, not checked on the DNA. This CDR3 spans 14 amino acids. In germline, CDR1 is KGHTA, CDR2 FQNQQP. CDR3 DNA, as far as it was read: TGCTCCAGCAGTCAACGCAGTAACCAAGACACCCAGTAC. Its translation is CSSSQRSNQDTQY. The whole CDR3 sequence reads CSSSQRSNQDTQYF.

Concerning this clone itself: The gene names here belong to mouse. Sequencing ends 1 residue short of the CDR3 end; the germline J gene provides the rest. This sequence joins TRBV26 and TRBJ2-1; 12 bases fit TRBD2. This CDR3 is built from 15 residues. Germline-derived CDR1 and CDR2 are KGHPV and FQNQEV (reference sequence). V lost 6 bases to trimming and J lost 6 bases; unmatched junction nucleotides: 6. The CDR3 loop reads CASSPDWGGVAEQFF. The CDR3 DNA, read in part, is TGTGCCAGCAGCCCCGACTGGGGGGGCGTTGCTGAGCAGTTC. Combining the CDR3 with reference TRBV26 and TRBJ2-1 gives the whole variable domain NSKVIQTPRYLVKGQGQKAKMRCIPEKGHPVVFWYQQNKNNEFKFLINFQNQEVLQQIDMTEKRFSAECPSNSPCSLEIQSSEAGDSALYLCASSPDWGGVAEQFFGPGTRLTVL.

This clone was seen a few times. Gene names refer to mouse genes. Sequencing ends 1 residue short of the CDR3 end; the germline J gene provides the rest. The chain is built from TRBV26 and TRBJ2-5; TRBD2 matches at 10 bases. This CDR3 region has 14 residues. The germline CDR1 and CDR2 sequences are KGHPV and FQNQEV (reference sequence). With 4 bases clipped from V and 5 bases from J, the junction kept 3 bases outside the gene matches. The CDR3 protein is CASSPGGAGDTQYF. Partial CDR3 DNA: TGTGCCAGCAGTCCTGGGGGGGCGGGAGACACCCAGTAC.

Comment on this clone: Gene names and germline refer to mouse. Sequencing ends 1 residue short of the CDR3 end; the germline J gene provides the rest. The chain couples TRBV26 to TRBJ1-2; possibly TRBD1 for D (6 bases). CDR3 length: 13 amino acids. The germline V gene has CDR1 KGHPV and CDR2 FQNQEV (reference sequence). V dropped 6 bases and J dropped 1 base, with 9 bases sitting between them. The CDR3 DNA, read in part, is TGTGCCAGCAGCGGGACAAAAAACTCCGACTACACC. Protein product: CASSGTKNSDYT. The CDR3 in its entirety is CASSGTKNSDYTF. Full variable domain (rest looked up from reference TRBV26 and TRBJ1-2): NSKVIQTPRYLVKGQGQKAKMRCIPEKGHPVVFWYQQNKNNEFKFLINFQNQEVLQQIDMTEKRFSAECPSNSPCSLEIQSSEAGDSALYLCASSGTKNSDYTFGSGTRLLVI.

This clone was counted only a few times. Genes and germline are mouse. From the germline J gene comes the end of the CDR3, since the read stops 1 residue before it. The same CDR3 also results from other DNA sequences found in this sample. J is TRBJ1-2 and V is TRBV26; D call uncertain. Trimming pared 0 bases from V and 2 bases from J, leaving 4 bases between. There are 13 residues in the CDR3. Germline-derived CDR1 and CDR2 are KGHPV and FQNQEV (reference sequence). CDR3 bases read: TGTGCCAGCAGTCTGTCCGGGAACTCCGACTACACC. Protein sequence: CASSLSGNSDYT. The CDR3 in full is CASSLSGNSDYTF.

By sample fraction, this clone is medium-sized. The genes and germline here are from mouse. With the read ending 1 residue before the CDR3 end, the germline J gene is used to fill in that end. The genes are TRBV26 and TRBJ1-2; no clear D gene. The germline V gene has CDR1 KGHPV and CDR2 FQNQEV (reference sequence). The CDR3 length is 13 residues. The V gene lost 2 bases and the J gene lost 0 bases, with 4 bases spanning the gap. The DNA read from the CDR3 is TGTGCCAGCAGTCTGGGAGCAAACTCCGACTACACC. Its translation is CASSLGANSDYT. The CDR3 in full is CASSLGANSDYTF. The whole variable domain, remainder taken from reference TRBV26 and TRBJ1-2, is NSKVIQTPRYLVKGQGQKAKMRCIPEKGHPVVFWYQQNKNNEFKFLINFQNQEVLQQIDMTEKRFSAECPSNSPCSLEIQSSEAGDSALYLCASSLGANSDYTFGSGTRLLVI.